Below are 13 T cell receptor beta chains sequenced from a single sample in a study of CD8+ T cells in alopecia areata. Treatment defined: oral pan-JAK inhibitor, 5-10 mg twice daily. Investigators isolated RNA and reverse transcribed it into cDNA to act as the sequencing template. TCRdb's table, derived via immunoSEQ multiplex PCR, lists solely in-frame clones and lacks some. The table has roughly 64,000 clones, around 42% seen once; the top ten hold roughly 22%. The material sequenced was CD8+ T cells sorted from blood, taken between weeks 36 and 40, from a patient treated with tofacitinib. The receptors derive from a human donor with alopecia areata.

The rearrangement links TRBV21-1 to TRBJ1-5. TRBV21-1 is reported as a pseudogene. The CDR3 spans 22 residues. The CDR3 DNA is TGTGCCAGCAGCAAAGGTGGAATCCCTGGCAGGGAGATAGAAGAGATTAATCAGCCCCAGCATTTT. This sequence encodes CASSKGGIPGREIEEINQPQHF.

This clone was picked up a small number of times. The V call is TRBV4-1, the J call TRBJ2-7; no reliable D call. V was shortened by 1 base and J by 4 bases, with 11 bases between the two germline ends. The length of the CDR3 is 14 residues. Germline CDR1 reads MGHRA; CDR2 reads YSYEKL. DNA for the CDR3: TGCGCCAGCAGCCAAGTGGCGGTGGGGTACGAGCAGTACTTC. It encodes CASSQVAVGYEQYF.

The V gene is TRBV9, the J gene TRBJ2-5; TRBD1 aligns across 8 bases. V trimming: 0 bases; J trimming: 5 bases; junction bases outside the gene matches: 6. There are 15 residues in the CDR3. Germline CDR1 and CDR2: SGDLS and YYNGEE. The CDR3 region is CASSVAGQGVETQYF. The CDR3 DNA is TGTGCCAGCAGCGTAGCTGGACAGGGTGTGGAGACCCAGTACTTC.

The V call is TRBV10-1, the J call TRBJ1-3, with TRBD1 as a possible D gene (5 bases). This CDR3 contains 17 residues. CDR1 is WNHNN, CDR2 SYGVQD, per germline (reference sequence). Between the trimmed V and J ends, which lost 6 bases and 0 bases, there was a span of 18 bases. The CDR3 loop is CASRNALGESSGNTIYF. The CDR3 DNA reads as TGCGCCAGCAGGAATGCCCTAGGGGAATCCTCTGGAAACACCATATATTTT.

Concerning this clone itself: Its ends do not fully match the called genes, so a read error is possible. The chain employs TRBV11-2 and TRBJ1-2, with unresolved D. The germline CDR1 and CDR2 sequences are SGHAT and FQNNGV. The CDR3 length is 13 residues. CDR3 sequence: CASSFGYDYGYTF. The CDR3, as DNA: TGTGCCAGCAGCTTCGGGTATGACTACGGCTACACCTTC.

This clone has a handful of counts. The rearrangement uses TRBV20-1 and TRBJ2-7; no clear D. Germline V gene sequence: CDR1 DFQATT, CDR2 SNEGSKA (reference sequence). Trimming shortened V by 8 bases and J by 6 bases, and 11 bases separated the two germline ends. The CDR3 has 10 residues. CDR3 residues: CSFFFGEQYF. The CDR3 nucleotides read TGCAGTTTTTTTTTCGGCGAGCAGTACTTC.

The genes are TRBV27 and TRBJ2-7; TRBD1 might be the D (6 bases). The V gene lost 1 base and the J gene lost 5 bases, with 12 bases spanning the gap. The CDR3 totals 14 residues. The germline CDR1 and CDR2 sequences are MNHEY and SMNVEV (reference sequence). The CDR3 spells CASSLYRVGHEQYF. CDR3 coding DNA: TGTGCCAGCAGTTTATACAGGGTAGGCCACGAGCAGTACTTC.

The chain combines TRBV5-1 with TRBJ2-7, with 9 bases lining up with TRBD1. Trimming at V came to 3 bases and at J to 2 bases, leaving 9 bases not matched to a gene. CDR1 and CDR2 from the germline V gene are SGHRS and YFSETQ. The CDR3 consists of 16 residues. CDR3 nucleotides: TGCGCCAGCAGCTCCAGGACCGGGACAGGGACCTACGAGCAGTACTTC. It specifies CASSSRTGTGTYEQYF.

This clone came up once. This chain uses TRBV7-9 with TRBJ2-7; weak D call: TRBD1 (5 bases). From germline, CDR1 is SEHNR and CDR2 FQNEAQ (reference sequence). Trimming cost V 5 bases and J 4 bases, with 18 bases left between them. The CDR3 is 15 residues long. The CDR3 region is CASSPGAQGWYEQYF. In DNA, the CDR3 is TGTGCCAGCAGCCCGGGCGCGCAGGGTTGGTACGAGCAGTACTTC.

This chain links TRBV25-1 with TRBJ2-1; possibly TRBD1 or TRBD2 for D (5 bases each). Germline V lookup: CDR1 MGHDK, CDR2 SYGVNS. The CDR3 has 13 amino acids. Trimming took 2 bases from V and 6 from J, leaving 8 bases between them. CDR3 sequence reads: CASSEGGLNEQFF. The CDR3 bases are TGTGCCAGCAGTGAAGGGGGTCTCAATGAGCAGTTCTTC.

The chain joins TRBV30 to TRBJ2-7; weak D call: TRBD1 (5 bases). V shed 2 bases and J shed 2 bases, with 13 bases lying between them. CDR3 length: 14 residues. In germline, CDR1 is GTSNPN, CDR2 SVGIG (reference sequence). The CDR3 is CAWSLPGNTYEQYF. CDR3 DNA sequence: TGTGCCTGGAGTCTCCCAGGGAATACCTACGAGCAGTACTTC.

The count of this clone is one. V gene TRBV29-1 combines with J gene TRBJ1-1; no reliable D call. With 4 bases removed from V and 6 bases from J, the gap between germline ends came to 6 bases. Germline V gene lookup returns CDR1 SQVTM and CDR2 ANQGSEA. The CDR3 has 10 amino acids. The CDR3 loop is CSVVVAEAFF. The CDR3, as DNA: TGCAGCGTTGTTGTGGCTGAAGCTTTCTTT.

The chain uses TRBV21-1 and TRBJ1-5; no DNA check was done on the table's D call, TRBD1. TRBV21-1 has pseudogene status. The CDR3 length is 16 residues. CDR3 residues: CASSKGDRRFNQPQHF. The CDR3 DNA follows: TGTGCCAGCAGCAAAGGAGACAGGAGATTCAATCAGCCCCAGCATTTT.